Sequencing of this TCR beta chain was carried out in a study of siplizumab effects on memory and regulatory T cells. Overall study results and limits: Phenotypic classification as naive or memory proved unattainable for roughly 75-95% of proliferating CD4+ or CD8+ clones. In siplizumab conditions, mappable alloreactive CD4+ clones averaged around 69% Treg-derived, against approximately 27% in controls. The diversity of naive T cells seemed greater than that of memory cells, and their alloresponse contribution seemed major. Sequences below about 10^-5 frequency were poorly captured, limiting mapping of alloreactive clones.

With regard to this clone: The antigen is not known.

TCRdb's copy holds only in-frame clones and misses some; the assay was immunoSEQ multiplex PCR. The data show some 97,000 clones, 85% to 95% seen once. Sequenced: Tregs sorted from blood. The receptor was derived from a human donor in good health.

The CDR3 loop is CASSFLTVGELFF. The CDR3 DNA is TGTGCCAGCAGTTTCCTTACGGTGGGGGAGCTGTTTTTT. This chain joins TRBV6-5 and TRBJ2-2, with unresolved D. CDR1 is MNHEY, CDR2 SVGAGI, per germline. CDR3 length: 13 amino acids. The V end lost 4 bases, the J end lost 8 bases, and 11 bases lay between the germline ends.